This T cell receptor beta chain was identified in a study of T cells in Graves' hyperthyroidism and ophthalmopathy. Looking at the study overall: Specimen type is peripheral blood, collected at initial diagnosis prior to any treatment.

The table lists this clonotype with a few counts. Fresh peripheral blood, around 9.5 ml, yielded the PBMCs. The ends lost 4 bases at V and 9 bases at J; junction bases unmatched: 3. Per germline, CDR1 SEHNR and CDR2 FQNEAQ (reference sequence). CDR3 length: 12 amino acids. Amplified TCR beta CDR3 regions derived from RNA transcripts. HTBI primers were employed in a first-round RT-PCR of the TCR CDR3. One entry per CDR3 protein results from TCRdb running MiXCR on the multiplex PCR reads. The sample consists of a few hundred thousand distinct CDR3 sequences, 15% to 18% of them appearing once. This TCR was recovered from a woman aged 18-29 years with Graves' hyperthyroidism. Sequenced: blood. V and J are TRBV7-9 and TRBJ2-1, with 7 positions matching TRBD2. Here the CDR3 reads CASSSTSFEQFF. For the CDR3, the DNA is TGTGCCAGCAGCTCGACTAGCTTTGAGCAGTTCTTC.